Listed here are 11 T cell receptor beta chains from one sample, sequenced in a study of cytomegalovirus exposure and HLA in healthy donors. 60 Vbeta and 13 Jbeta primers were used in PCR. The assay was immunoSEQ multiplex PCR, and TCRdb's table has in-frame clones only and misses some. With approximately 110,000 clones in the sample, the ten largest clones hold approximately 3.8%. Specimen: PBMCs. Source of these receptors: a young man in good health and CMV-seronegative.

The chain combines TRBV5-5 with TRBJ2-1; D possibly corresponds to TRBD2 (6 bases). V gave up 0 bases and J gave up 3 bases, with 10 bases separating them. The CDR3 sequence is 15 residues long. Germline-derived CDR1 and CDR2 are SGHKS and YYEKEE (reference sequence). The CDR3 nucleotides read TGTGCCAGCAGCTTGGTCGGGAGCTTCTACAATGAGCAGTTCTTC. Translated, it gives CASSLVGSFYNEQFF.

V gene TRBV7-2 combines with J gene TRBJ1-5; D possibly corresponds to TRBD1 (5 bases). The CDR3 is made up of 15 amino acids. CDR1 and CDR2 (germline): SGHTA, FQGNSA. V was shortened by 1 base and J by 4 bases, with 11 bases between the two germline ends. DNA of the CDR3: TGTGCCAGCAGCTTAGGAGACAGCCGTAATCAGCCCCAGCATTTT. This translates into CASSLGDSRNQPQHF.

The chain employs TRBV7-6 and TRBJ2-7, with TRBD1 matching 7 bases. The CDR3 spans 15 residues. Germline V gene sequence: CDR1 SGHVS, CDR2 FNYEAQ. V lost 0 bases and J lost 4; bases outside the gene matches: 6. This chain's CDR3 is CASSLAGGREYEQYF. CDR3 sequence (DNA): TGTGCCAGCAGCTTAGCAGGGGGCAGGGAGTACGAGCAGTACTTC.

The chain joins TRBV18 to TRBJ1-1, with 7 positions matching TRBD1. The CDR3 has 15 amino acids. After removal of 3 bases from V and 1 base from J, the junction contained 5 bases not matched to a gene. CDR1 is KGHSH, CDR2 LQKENI, per germline. This CDR3 reads CASSPPTGTNTEAFF. In DNA, the CDR3 is TGTGCCAGCTCACCCCCGACAGGGACGAACACTGAAGCTTTCTTT.

This rearrangement joins TRBV10-1 to TRBJ1-5; TRBD1 matches 7 bases. CDR1 and CDR2 (germline): WNHNN, SYGVQD (reference sequence). The CDR3 covers 14 residues. The junction had 3 bases not matched to a gene; V was cut back by 5 bases and J by 2 bases. The CDR3: CASSSGGGNQPQHF. CDR3 nucleotide sequence: TGCGCCAGCAGTTCAGGGGGTGGCAATCAGCCCCAGCATTTT.

This chain uses TRBV15 with TRBJ2-1; 8 bases fit TRBD2. Per the germline V gene, CDR1 is LNHNV and CDR2 is YYDKDF (reference sequence). The CDR3 consists of 15 residues. The V segment lost 2 bases and the J segment 5 bases; nucleotides outside the gene matches: 5. The DNA of the CDR3 is TGTGCCACCAGCAGACATAGCGGGATTAACAATGAGCAGTTCTTC. Its translation is CATSRHSGINNEQFF.

The chain couples TRBV2 to TRBJ2-4; tentatively, D is TRBD2 (5 bases). V lost 4 bases and J lost 9, with 13 bases in between. The CDR3 covers 13 residues. Germline V CDR1 and CDR2: SNHLY, FYNNEI. This CDR3 reads CASSVLGDGIQYF. DNA for the CDR3: TGTGCCAGCAGTGTCCTCGGGGATGGCATTCAGTACTTC.

The chain recombines TRBV5-1 with TRBJ2-7; TRBD2 matches 10 bases. The J segment lost 2 bases and the V segment lost 4 bases, leaving 18 bases of the junction unmatched. The length of the CDR3 is 19 residues. CDR1 and CDR2 from the germline V gene are SGHRS and YFSETQ. The CDR3 DNA reads as TGCGCCAGCAGCGTCGACCTACCCCCACTAGCGGGGCCCCCCTACGAGCAGTACTTC. It yields the protein CASSVDLPPLAGPPYEQYF.

V usage is TRBV19 and J usage is TRBJ2-3, with D unclear. This CDR3 contains 12 residues. Trimming pared 3 bases from V and 4 bases from J, leaving 5 bases between. The germline V gene encodes CDR1 LNHDA and CDR2 SQIVND (reference sequence). CDR3: CASSIAADTQYF. CDR3 DNA sequence: TGTGCCAGTAGTATTGCGGCAGATACGCAGTATTTT. The whole variable domain, remainder taken from reference TRBV19 and TRBJ2-3, is DGGITQSPKYLFRKEGQNVTLSCEQNLNHDAMYWYRQDPGQGLRLIYYSQIVNDFQKGDIAEGYSVSREKKESFPLTVTSAQKNPTAFYLCASSIAADTQYFGPGTRLTVL.

The chain carries TRBV7-9 and TRBJ1-3; D is uncertain. V lost 7 bases, J lost 2 bases, and 18 bases lay in between. Germline CDR1 and CDR2: SEHNR and FQNEAQ (reference sequence). CDR3 length: 16 amino acids. The CDR3 here is CASTGGATIAGNTIYF. The DNA of the CDR3 is TGTGCCAGCACAGGTGGCGCGACGATAGCTGGAAACACCATATATTTT.

The rearrangement uses TRBV2 and TRBJ1-1; D remains unclear. This CDR3 has 13 amino acids. Trimming stripped 7 bases from V and 4 bases from J, with 13 bases between. Germline loops: CDR1 SNHLY, CDR2 FYNNEI. This chain's CDR3 is CASISREGTEAFF. DNA of the CDR3: TGTGCCAGCATCAGTAGGGAGGGCACTGAAGCTTTCTTT. Full variable domain (rest looked up from reference TRBV2 and TRBJ1-1): EPEVTQTPSHQVTQMGQEVILRCVPISNHLYFYWYRQILGQKVEFLVSFYNNEISEKSEIFDDQFSVERPDGSNFTLKIRSTKLEDSAMYFCASISREGTEAFFGQGTRLTVV.